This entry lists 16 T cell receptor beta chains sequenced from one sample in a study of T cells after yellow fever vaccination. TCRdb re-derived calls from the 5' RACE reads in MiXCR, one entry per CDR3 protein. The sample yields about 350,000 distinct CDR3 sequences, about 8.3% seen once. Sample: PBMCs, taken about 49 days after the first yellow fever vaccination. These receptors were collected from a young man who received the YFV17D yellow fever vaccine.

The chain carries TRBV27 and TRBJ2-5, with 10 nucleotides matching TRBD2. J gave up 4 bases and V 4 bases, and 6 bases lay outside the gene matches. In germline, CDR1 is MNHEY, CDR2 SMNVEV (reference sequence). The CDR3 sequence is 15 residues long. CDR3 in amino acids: CASSYRGLAIETQYF. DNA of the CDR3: TGTGCCAGCAGTTACAGGGGACTAGCGATAGAGACCCAGTACTTC.

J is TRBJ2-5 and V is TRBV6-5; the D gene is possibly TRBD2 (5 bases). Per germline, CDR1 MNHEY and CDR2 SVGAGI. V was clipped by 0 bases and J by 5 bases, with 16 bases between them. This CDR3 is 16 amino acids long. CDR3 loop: CASSYSSAGVGETQYF. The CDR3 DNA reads TGTGCCAGCAGTTACTCGTCGGCCGGGGTTGGGGAGACCCAGTACTTC.

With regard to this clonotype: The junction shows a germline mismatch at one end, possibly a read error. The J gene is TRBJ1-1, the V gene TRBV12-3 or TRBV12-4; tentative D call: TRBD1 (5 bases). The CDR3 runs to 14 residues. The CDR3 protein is CDSSWSGTNTEAFF. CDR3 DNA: TGTGACAGCAGTTGGTCAGGGACGAACACTGAAGCTTTCTTT.

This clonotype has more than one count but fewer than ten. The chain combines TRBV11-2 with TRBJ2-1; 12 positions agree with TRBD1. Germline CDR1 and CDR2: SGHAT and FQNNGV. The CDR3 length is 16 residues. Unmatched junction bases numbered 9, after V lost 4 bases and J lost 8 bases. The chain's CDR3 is CASSSNRDRGPYEQFF. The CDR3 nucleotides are TGTGCCAGCAGCTCGAACCGGGACAGGGGGCCCTATGAGCAGTTCTTC.

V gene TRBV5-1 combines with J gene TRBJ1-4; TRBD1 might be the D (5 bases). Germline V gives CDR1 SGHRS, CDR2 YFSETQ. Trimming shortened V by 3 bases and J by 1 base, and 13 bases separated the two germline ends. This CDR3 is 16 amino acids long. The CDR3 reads CASSYLPGRTNEKLFF. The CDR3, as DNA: TGCGCCAGCAGCTACCTCCCGGGACGAACTAATGAAAAACTGTTTTTT. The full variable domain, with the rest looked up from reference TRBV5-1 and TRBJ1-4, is KAGVTQTPRYLIKTRGQQVTLSCSPISGHRSVSWYQQTPGQGLQFLFEYFSETQRNKGNFPGRFSGRQFSNSRSEMNVSTLELGDSALYLCASSYLPGRTNEKLFFGSGTQLSVL.

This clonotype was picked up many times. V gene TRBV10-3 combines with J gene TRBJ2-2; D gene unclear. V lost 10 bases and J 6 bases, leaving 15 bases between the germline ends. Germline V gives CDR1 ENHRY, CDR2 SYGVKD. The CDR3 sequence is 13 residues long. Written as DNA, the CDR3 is TGTGCCAGAAGACCCCCCGGCCCCGGGGAGCTGTTTTTT. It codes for CARRPPGPGELFF.

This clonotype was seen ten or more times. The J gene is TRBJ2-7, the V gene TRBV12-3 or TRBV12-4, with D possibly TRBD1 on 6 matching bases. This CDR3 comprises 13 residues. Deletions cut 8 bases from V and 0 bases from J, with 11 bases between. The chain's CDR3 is CASGYRASYEQYF. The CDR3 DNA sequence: TGTGCCAGCGGGTACAGGGCCTCCTACGAGCAGTACTTC.

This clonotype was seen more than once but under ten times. This CDR3 is CASSLGFEQFF. The CDR3 DNA is TGTGCCAGCAGCCTGGGGTTTGAGCAGTTCTTC. The chain has TRBV14 and TRBJ2-1; D ambiguous. The CDR3 consists of 11 residues. CDR1 and CDR2 from the germline V gene are SGHDN and FVKESK. With 4 bases removed from V and 9 bases from J, the gap between germline ends came to 7 bases.

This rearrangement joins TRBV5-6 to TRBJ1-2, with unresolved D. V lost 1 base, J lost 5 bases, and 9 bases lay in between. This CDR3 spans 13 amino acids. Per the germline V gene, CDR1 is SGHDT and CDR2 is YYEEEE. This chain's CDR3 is CASSLWGSYGYTF. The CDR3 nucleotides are TGTGCCAGCAGCTTGTGGGGAAGTTATGGCTACACCTTC.

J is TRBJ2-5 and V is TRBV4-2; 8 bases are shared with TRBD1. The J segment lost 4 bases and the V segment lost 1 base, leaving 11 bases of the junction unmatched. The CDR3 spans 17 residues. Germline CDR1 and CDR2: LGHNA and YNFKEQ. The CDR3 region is CASSQGTGTLGLETQYF. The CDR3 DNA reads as TGTGCCAGCAGCCAAGGGACAGGGACATTGGGCTTAGAGACCCAGTACTTC.

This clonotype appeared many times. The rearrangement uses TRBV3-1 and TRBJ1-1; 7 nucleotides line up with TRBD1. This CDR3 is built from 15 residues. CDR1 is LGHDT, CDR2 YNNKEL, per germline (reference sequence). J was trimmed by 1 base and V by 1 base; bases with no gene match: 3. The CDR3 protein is CASSQAGTENTEAFF. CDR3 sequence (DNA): TGTGCCAGCAGCCAAGCCGGGACAGAGAACACTGAAGCTTTCTTT.

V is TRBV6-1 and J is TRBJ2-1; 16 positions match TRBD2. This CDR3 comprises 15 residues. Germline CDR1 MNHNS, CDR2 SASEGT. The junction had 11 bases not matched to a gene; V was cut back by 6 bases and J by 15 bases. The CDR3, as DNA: TGTGCCAGCAGGCCGGGACTAGCGGGGGGGCTTTGGCTGTTCTTC. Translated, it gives CASRPGLAGGLWLFF.

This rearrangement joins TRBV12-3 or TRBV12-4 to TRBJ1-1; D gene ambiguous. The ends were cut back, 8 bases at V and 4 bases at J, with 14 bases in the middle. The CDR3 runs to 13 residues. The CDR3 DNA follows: TGTGCCAGCGGAAACACGGTCGGCACTGAAGCTTTCTTT. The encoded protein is CASGNTVGTEAFF.

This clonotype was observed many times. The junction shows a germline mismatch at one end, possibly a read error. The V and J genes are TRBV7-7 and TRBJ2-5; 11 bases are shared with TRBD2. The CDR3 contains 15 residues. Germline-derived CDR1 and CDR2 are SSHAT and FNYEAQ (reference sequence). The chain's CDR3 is CASSLGTSGQETQYF. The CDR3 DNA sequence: TGTGCTAGCAGCCTCGGGACTAGCGGTCAAGAGACCCAGTACTTC.

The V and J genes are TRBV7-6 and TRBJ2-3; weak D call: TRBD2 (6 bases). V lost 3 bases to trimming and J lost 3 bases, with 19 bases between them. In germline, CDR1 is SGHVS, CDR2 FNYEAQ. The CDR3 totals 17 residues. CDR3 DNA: TGTGCCAGCAGCTTCGGAGGGTCGGCCTCCAGGACAGATACGCAGTATTTT. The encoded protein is CASSFGGSASRTDTQYF.

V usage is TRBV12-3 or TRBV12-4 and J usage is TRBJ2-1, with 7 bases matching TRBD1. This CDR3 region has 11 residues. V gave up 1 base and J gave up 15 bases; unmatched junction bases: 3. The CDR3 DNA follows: TGTGCCAGCAGTTTAGAGGGGGCCGTGTTCTTC. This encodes CASSLEGAVFF.